The rows below give T cell receptor beta chains drawn from one sample of a study of spatial heterogeneity in lung cancer. MiXCR was run by TCRdb on the 5' RACE reads, yielding one entry per CDR3 protein. This sample yields about 82,000 distinct CDR3 sequences, of which around 12% are seen a single time; under 5.5% belongs to the top ten. This material consisted of PBMCs, taken at surgery. The source of these receptors is a male donor with early-stage non-small cell lung cancer. Each CDR3 is given with its conserved first and last residue. D genes are given only for firm matches. Rows may omit the clone size; those that give it use once, few, many or a size class.

v_gene	d_gene	j_gene	abundance	CDR3aa	CDR3nt
TRBV7-2	NA	TRBJ1-1	many	CASSLIDQGGTEAFF	TGTGCCAGCAGCTTGATAGACCAAGGCGGCACTGAAGCTTTCTTT
TRBV11-2	TRBD2	TRBJ2-3	few	CASILSGGSLDTQYF	TGTGCCAGCATACTTAGCGGGGGGAGCTTAGATACGCAGTATTTT
TRBV12-3/TRBV12-4	NA	TRBJ2-2	NA	CASSPQGELFF	TGTGCCAGCAGTCCTCAGGGGGAGCTGTTTTTT
TRBV10-3	TRBD2	TRBJ2-1	many	CAISEGSGSYNEQFF	TGTGCCATCAGTGAGGGTAGCGGGAGCTACAATGAGCAGTTCTTC
TRBV20-1	NA	TRBJ2-5	NA	CSARDNGGRETQYF	TGCAGTGCTAGAGATAATGGGGGGCGAGAGACCCAGTACTTC
TRBV7-9	TRBD2	TRBJ2-1	NA	CASSFLSGGADEQFF	TGTGCCAGCAGCTTTTTGAGCGGGGGGGCCGATGAGCAGTTCTTC
TRBV7-3	NA	TRBJ2-2	few	CASSSSVNTGELFF	TGTGCCAGCAGCTCCAGCGTGAACACCGGGGAGCTGTTTTTT
TRBV9	NA	TRBJ1-3	few	CASSDPFSFSGNTIYF	TGTGCCAGCAGCGACCCTTTCAGTTTTTCTGGAAACACCATATATTTT
TRBV7-8	NA	TRBJ1-5	many	CASSLTGRQPQHF	TGTGCCAGCAGCTTAACAGGGAGACAGCCCCAGCATTTT
TRBV29-1	TRBD1	TRBJ2-5	few	CSDRDRVEETQYF	TGCAGCGATCGGGACAGGGTCGAAGAGACCCAGTACTTC
TRBV19	NA	TRBJ1-2	few	CASSIRDNYGYTF	TGTGCCAGTAGTATCCGGGACAACTATGGCTACACCTTC
TRBV10-3	TRBD1	TRBJ1-2	NA	CAISESHAGGYGYTF	TGTGCCATCAGTGAGTCTCACGCAGGGGGCTATGGCTACACCTTC
TRBV29-1	NA	TRBJ2-7	NA	CSVLNGASYEQYF	TGCAGCGTTCTCAACGGAGCCTCCTACGAGCAGTACTTC
TRBV30	NA	TRBJ2-5	few	CAWRGDTSKETQYF	TGTGCCTGGAGGGGCGATACTAGTAAAGAGACCCAGTACTTC
TRBV3-1	NA	TRBJ1-1	NA	CASSQGGEAFF	TGTGCCAGCAGCCAAGGGGGTGAAGCTTTCTTT
TRBV20-1	TRBD2	TRBJ2-1	NA	CSARGLAGNEQFF	TGCAGTGCTAGAGGACTAGCGGGAAATGAGCAGTTCTTC